This T cell receptor (beta chain) was recorded in a study of T-cell reconstitution after alpha-beta-depleted transplantation in children (dated by TCRdb to the mid-2010s). Notes on the research overall: The study quantitatively tracked T-cell immune reconstitution after TCRalphabeta/CD19-depleted allogeneic hematopoietic cell transplantation in children using TCR repertoire profiling. Findings and caveats that apply to the study as a whole: About two months after transplant, the apparently early recovery of alphabetaT-cell counts reportedly depended on just several hundred clones that had expanded rapidly and came from non-depleted graft cells. The high TCRbeta diversity at day 60 in some patients was ascribed to recipient T cells and intrathymic progenitors that had survived conditioning. The frequencies of hyperexpanded clones fell over the following months, and after one year, T-cell counts and TCRbeta diversity were mostly attributed to newly produced T cells.

Regarding this clonotype: The clone's antigen remains unknown. Base qualities are not provided; no much larger clone lies one nucleotide away.

Preparation of the library involved PCR. The sample was run on an Illumina HiSeq 2500. TCR library preparation used molecular barcoding, with unique molecular identifiers applied to normalize quantification of the TCRbeta repertoire. The raw public reads went through TCRdb reprocessing: fastp at Q25, MiXCR clone calling, in-frame beta chains kept. All rows with the same CDR3 protein become a single entry with the most common DNA and genes. The sample yields hundreds of thousands of distinct CDR3 sequences; about an eighth were counted once. The leading ten clones occupy 2% to 2.5% of the sample. The CDR3 spans 14 residues, from the cysteine through the phenylalanine. Just the 42-base CDR3 DNA is kept, in frame starting at base 1. From a lookup of the germline V gene (reference sequence), CDR1 and CDR2 are DFQATT and SNEGSKA. The germline ends are 16 bases apart after V is trimmed by 4 bases and J by 4 bases.

The sample's treatment or condition label, in plain terms: allogeneic hematopoietic cell transplantation with graft depleted of TCRalphabeta T cells and CD19 B cells. Transplant recipients were children who received TCRalphabeta/CD19-depleted allogeneic hematopoietic cell grafts. The rearranged chain carries TRBV20-1 and TRBJ1-2; a weak D assignment points to TRBD1 (6 bases agree). The specimen was PBMCs, mostly from graft donor cells, collected 360 days after TCRalphabeta/CD19-depleted stem cell transplant. This TCR derives from a male patient between 10 and 17 years old who had a stem cell transplant for acute myeloid leukemia, so the T cells may come from the graft donor. The DNA sequence is given as TGCAGTGCTAATACCCTAGGGGGAGTCTATGGCTACACCTTC. Its protein reads: CSANTLGGVYGYTF.